Below, 2 T cell receptor beta chains from the same sample are listed, as sequenced in a study of glioma-infiltrating T cells. TCR alpha and beta CDR3 regions were amplified from RNA using iRepertoire nested multiplex PCR. Using its own MiXCR run on the multiplex PCR reads, TCRdb lists one record per CDR3 protein. Altogether around 390,000 distinct CDR3 sequences are present, about 40% being singletons, with the ten largest covering 9.5% to 15%. Input material: glioma tissue, nonneoplastic brain tissue, or PBMCs (not recorded which). The source of these receptors is a human donor with low-grade glioma or glioblastoma, undergoing nonglioma brain surgery, or in good health (not recorded which).

This clonotype turned up a few times. The V and J genes are TRBV2 and TRBJ2-1; possibly TRBD2 for D (6 bases). The CDR3 contains 15 residues. Germline V gene data show CDR1 as SNHLY and CDR2 as FYNNEI. V was trimmed by 10 bases and J by 4 bases, leaving 20 bases between them. CDR3: CATRDFSGTYNEQFF. CDR3 in DNA: TGTGCCACCCGAGATTTTAGCGGAACTTACAATGAGCAGTTCTTC.

The chain is built from TRBV4-1 and TRBJ2-5; 15 positions match TRBD2. The CDR3 is 18 amino acids. Unmatched junction bases numbered 7, after V lost 3 bases and J lost 2 bases. Looked up from germline, CDR1 is MGHRA and CDR2 is YSYEKL. The CDR3 sequence is CASSHGLAGGPAQETQYF. CDR3 nucleotide sequence: TGCGCCAGCAGCCATGGACTAGCGGGAGGGCCCGCTCAAGAGACCCAGTACTTC.